The rows below give T cell receptor beta chains drawn from one sample of a study of T-cell reconstitution after alpha-beta-depleted transplantation in children. Each CDR3 protein gets one entry after TCRdb re-called the PCR reads with MiXCR. The sample has 750,000 to 950,000 distinct CDR3 sequences, about 16% seen once; the top ten hold roughly 5%. The material sequenced was PBMCs, mostly from graft donor cells, taken 360 days after TCRalphabeta/CD19-depleted stem cell transplant. Source of these receptors: a male patient between 5 and 17 years old who had a stem cell transplant for acute lymphoblastic leukemia, so the T cells may come from the graft donor. The CDR3 runs from the conserved cysteine through the conserved F or W. D genes are given only for firm matches. Clone size is not always given. Where it is, it says once, few, many or a class for expanded clones.

d_gene: TRBD2
j_gene: TRBJ2-2
abundance: few
v_gene: TRBV29-1
CDR3aa: CSVELAENANTGELFF
CDR3nt: TGCAGCGTTGAGCTAGCGGAGAACGCGAACACCGGGGAGCTGTTTTTT

d_gene: .
j_gene: TRBJ2-3
abundance: many
v_gene: TRBV3-1
CDR3aa: CASGVHTDTQYF
CDR3nt: TGTGCCAGCGGGGTGCACACAGATACGCAGTATTTT

d_gene: .
j_gene: TRBJ2-7
abundance: .
v_gene: TRBV5-1
CDR3aa: CASSLPGRAPYEQYF
CDR3nt: TGCGCCAGCAGCTTGCCCGGACGGGCACCCTACGAGCAGTACTTC

d_gene: .
j_gene: TRBJ2-7
abundance: few
v_gene: TRBV7-6
CDR3aa: CASSLRPAPYEQYF
CDR3nt: TGTGCCAGCAGCTTAAGGCCAGCCCCCTACGAGCAGTACTTC

d_gene: .
j_gene: TRBJ2-3
abundance: few
v_gene: TRBV28
CDR3aa: CASSLFADSRDTQYF
CDR3nt: TGTGCCAGCAGTTTATTCGCCGACAGTCGGGATACGCAGTATTTT

d_gene: .
j_gene: TRBJ2-4
abundance: .
v_gene: TRBV12-3/TRBV12-4
CDR3aa: CASTLGAFNIQYF
CDR3nt: TGTGCCAGCACCCTCGGGGCCTTCAACATTCAGTACTTC

d_gene: TRBD2
j_gene: TRBJ2-1
abundance: few
v_gene: TRBV6-2/TRBV6-3
CDR3aa: CASYLAGGPDEQFF
CDR3nt: TGTGCCAGCTATCTAGCGGGAGGGCCCGATGAGCAGTTCTTC

d_gene: TRBD1
j_gene: TRBJ2-1
abundance: few
v_gene: TRBV2
CDR3aa: CASSGGTGNTNEQFF
CDR3nt: TGTGCCAGCAGTGGAGGGACAGGGAATACGAATGAGCAGTTCTTC

d_gene: .
j_gene: TRBJ2-5
abundance: few
v_gene: TRBV3-1
CDR3aa: CASSPLSREETQYF
CDR3nt: TGTGCCAGCAGCCCCTTATCCAGAGAAGAGACCCAGTACTTC

d_gene: .
j_gene: TRBJ2-1
abundance: many
v_gene: TRBV12-3/TRBV12-4
CDR3aa: CASSLWGNEQFF
CDR3nt: TGTGCCAGCAGTTTATGGGGGAATGAGCAGTTCTTC

d_gene: .
j_gene: TRBJ2-1
abundance: few
v_gene: TRBV20-1
CDR3aa: CSARVLAGPSYNEQFF
CDR3nt: TGCAGTGCTAGAGTCCTTGCGGGTCCCTCCTACAATGAGCAGTTCTTC

d_gene: .
j_gene: TRBJ2-6
abundance: many
v_gene: TRBV20-1
CDR3aa: CSAMYPRGANVLTF
CDR3nt: TGCAGTGCCATGTACCCACGAGGGGCCAACGTCCTGACTTTC

d_gene: .
j_gene: TRBJ2-2
abundance: many
v_gene: TRBV4-1
CDR3aa: CASSQGSGTGELFF
CDR3nt: TGCGCCAGCAGCCAAGGCTCCGGAACCGGGGAGCTGTTTTTT

d_gene: .
j_gene: TRBJ2-1
abundance: few
v_gene: TRBV20-1
CDR3aa: CSARAGAGRNEQFF
CDR3nt: TGCAGTGCTAGAGCTGGGGCCGGACGCAATGAGCAGTTCTTC

d_gene: TRBD2
j_gene: TRBJ2-4
abundance: few
v_gene: TRBV5-1
CDR3aa: CASSRNSQGTSFPIQYF
CDR3nt: TGCGCCAGCAGCCGAAACTCACAGGGGACTAGCTTCCCCATTCAGTACTTC

d_gene: .
j_gene: TRBJ2-7
abundance: .
v_gene: TRBV7-2
CDR3aa: CASSLKGTGLLTYEQYF
CDR3nt: TGTGCCAGCAGCTTAAAAGGTACAGGGCTGTTAACCTACGAGCAGTACTTC

d_gene: .
j_gene: TRBJ1-1
abundance: .
v_gene: TRBV6-6
CDR3aa: CATYDSYTEAFF
CDR3nt: TGTGCCACCTACGACAGCTACACTGAAGCTTTCTTT

d_gene: .
j_gene: TRBJ2-1
abundance: .
v_gene: TRBV5-1
CDR3aa: CASSFRQEVNEQFF
CDR3nt: TGCGCCAGCAGCTTCCGGCAGGAGGTCAATGAGCAGTTCTTC

d_gene: .
j_gene: TRBJ2-1
abundance: .
v_gene: TRBV12-3/TRBV12-4
CDR3aa: CATTTPTPAASNNEQFF
CDR3nt: TGTGCCACCACCACCCCTACTCCAGCGGCAAGTAACAATGAGCAGTTCTTC

d_gene: TRBD1
j_gene: TRBJ1-6
abundance: few
v_gene: TRBV12-3/TRBV12-4
CDR3aa: CATGVTGGVWAPLHF
CDR3nt: TGTGCCACCGGAGTCACAGGGGGCGTGTGGGCACCCCTCCACTTT

d_gene: .
j_gene: TRBJ2-1
abundance: .
v_gene: TRBV29-1
CDR3aa: CSVEKKFF
CDR3nt: TGCAGCGTTGAGAAGAAGTTCTTC

d_gene: .
j_gene: TRBJ2-6
abundance: many
v_gene: TRBV12-3/TRBV12-4
CDR3aa: CASSSGGWGIAASGANVLTF
CDR3nt: TGTGCCAGCAGTTCCGGCGGGTGGGGGATAGCGGCCTCTGGGGCCAACGTCCTGACTTTC

d_gene: .
j_gene: TRBJ2-7
abundance: few
v_gene: TRBV29-1
CDR3aa: CSVVWAFSYEQYF
CDR3nt: TGCAGCGTTGTTTGGGCGTTCTCCTACGAGCAGTACTTC

d_gene: .
j_gene: TRBJ2-1
abundance: few
v_gene: TRBV5-1
CDR3aa: CASSLDQQTYNEQFF
CDR3nt: TGCGCCAGCAGCTTGGACCAGCAGACCTACAATGAGCAGTTCTTC

d_gene: .
j_gene: TRBJ2-5
abundance: few
v_gene: TRBV4-2
CDR3aa: CASSQASEEETQYF
CDR3nt: TGTGCCAGCAGCCAGGCTAGCGAGGAAGAGACCCAGTACTTC

d_gene: .
j_gene: TRBJ2-3
abundance: .
v_gene: TRBV9
CDR3aa: CASSVERADTQYF
CDR3nt: TGTGCCAGCAGCGTAGAACGCGCAGATACGCAGTATTTT

d_gene: .
j_gene: TRBJ1-5
abundance: .
v_gene: TRBV3-1
CDR3aa: CASSQGGAQINQPQHF
CDR3nt: TGTGCCAGCAGCCAAGGAGGGGCACAAATCAATCAGCCCCAGCATTTT

d_gene: .
j_gene: TRBJ2-7
abundance: few
v_gene: TRBV12-3/TRBV12-4
CDR3aa: CASSKNNRRSSYEQYF
CDR3nt: TGTGCCAGCAGTAAGAACAACAGGAGGAGCTCCTACGAGCAGTACTTC

d_gene: TRBD2
j_gene: TRBJ2-7
abundance: .
v_gene: TRBV28
CDR3aa: CASRPIGGGHEQYF
CDR3nt: TGTGCCAGCAGGCCAATCGGGGGGGGGCACGAGCAGTACTTC

d_gene: .
j_gene: TRBJ2-4
abundance: many
v_gene: TRBV15
CDR3aa: CATSRDGVAKNIQYF
CDR3nt: TGTGCCACCAGCAGAGATGGGGTAGCCAAAAACATTCAGTACTTC

d_gene: TRBD1
j_gene: TRBJ2-1
abundance: .
v_gene: TRBV6-2/TRBV6-3
CDR3aa: CAIRPTGTNEQFF
CDR3nt: TGTGCCATCCGACCGACAGGGACCAATGAGCAGTTCTTC

d_gene: .
j_gene: TRBJ2-7
abundance: few
v_gene: TRBV20-1
CDR3aa: CSAVQISSYEQYF
CDR3nt: TGCAGTGCCGTCCAGATAAGCTCCTACGAGCAGTACTTC

d_gene: .
j_gene: TRBJ2-2
abundance: few
v_gene: TRBV27
CDR3aa: CASSPRVYNGELFF
CDR3nt: TGTGCCAGCAGTCCCCGGGTCTACAACGGGGAGCTGTTTTTT

d_gene: TRBD1
j_gene: TRBJ2-1
abundance: .
v_gene: TRBV5-1
CDR3aa: CASSEQGARDEQFF
CDR3nt: TGCGCCAGCAGTGAACAGGGGGCGAGGGATGAGCAGTTCTTC

d_gene: .
j_gene: TRBJ2-3
abundance: .
v_gene: TRBV19
CDR3aa: CASKQRGLTDTQYF
CDR3nt: TGTGCCAGTAAACAGAGGGGGTTGACAGATACGCAGTATTTT

d_gene: .
j_gene: TRBJ1-1
abundance: few
v_gene: TRBV10-3
CDR3aa: CAISEWSDGNTEAFF
CDR3nt: TGTGCCATCAGTGAATGGTCGGACGGTAACACTGAAGCTTTCTTT

d_gene: .
j_gene: TRBJ2-7
abundance: few
v_gene: TRBV4-2
CDR3aa: CASSQVIGAGHTRETSYEQYF
CDR3nt: TGTGCCAGCAGCCAAGTGATCGGGGCAGGCCATACTAGGGAGACCTCCTACGAGCAGTACTTC

d_gene: .
j_gene: TRBJ2-7
abundance: many
v_gene: TRBV5-6
CDR3aa: CASSRTGITYEQYF
CDR3nt: TGTGCCAGCAGCCGCACAGGGATCACCTACGAGCAGTACTTC

d_gene: .
j_gene: TRBJ2-5
abundance: .
v_gene: TRBV7-6
CDR3aa: CASSLELMQETQYF
CDR3nt: TGTGCCAGCAGCTTAGAATTGATGCAAGAGACCCAGTACTTC

d_gene: .
j_gene: TRBJ1-2
abundance: .
v_gene: TRBV4-1
CDR3aa: CASRRGPPNYGYTF
CDR3nt: TGCGCCAGCAGACGAGGACCCCCTAACTATGGCTACACCTTC

d_gene: .
j_gene: TRBJ2-7
abundance: .
v_gene: TRBV29-1
CDR3aa: CSVALVGMNEQYF
CDR3nt: TGCAGCGTTGCCCTAGTGGGGATGAACGAGCAGTACTTC

d_gene: TRBD2
j_gene: TRBJ2-5
abundance: .
v_gene: TRBV4-1
CDR3aa: CASSQDTPLAEIHRETQYF
CDR3nt: TGCGCCAGCAGCCAAGATACTCCGCTAGCGGAGATCCACCGAGAGACCCAGTACTTC

d_gene: .
j_gene: TRBJ2-7
abundance: few
v_gene: TRBV12-3/TRBV12-4
CDR3aa: CASSERLRSYEQYF
CDR3nt: TGTGCCAGCAGTGAGAGACTAAGATCCTACGAGCAGTACTTC

d_gene: .
j_gene: TRBJ2-1
abundance: few
v_gene: TRBV7-9
CDR3aa: CASKHRVAEQFF
CDR3nt: TGTGCCAGCAAGCACAGGGTGGCTGAGCAGTTCTTC

d_gene: .
j_gene: TRBJ2-3
abundance: .
v_gene: TRBV11-3
CDR3aa: CASSKGTSLTDTQYF
CDR3nt: TGTGCCAGCAGCAAAGGGACGTCCCTAACAGATACGCAGTATTTT

d_gene: TRBD2
j_gene: TRBJ2-3
abundance: few
v_gene: TRBV27
CDR3aa: CASSLYSPEALAGEGGTDTQYF
CDR3nt: TGTGCCAGCAGTTTATACTCTCCCGAGGCACTAGCGGGAGAAGGAGGGACAGATACGCAGTATTTT

d_gene: TRBD2
j_gene: TRBJ2-5
abundance: .
v_gene: TRBV7-2
CDR3aa: CASSLAGAGLAGEETQYF
CDR3nt: TGTGCCAGCAGCTTAGCAGGGGCCGGGCTAGCGGGAGAGGAGACCCAGTACTTC

d_gene: TRBD1
j_gene: TRBJ1-1
abundance: .
v_gene: TRBV28
CDR3aa: CASSSPRDSMNTEAFF
CDR3nt: TGTGCCAGCAGTTCCCCCCGGGACAGCATGAACACTGAAGCTTTCTTT